Reported below is one T cell receptor (beta chain). The germline CDR1 and CDR2 sequences are SNHLY and FYNNEI. The ends were cut back, 2 bases at V and 0 bases at J, with 6 bases in the middle. The CDR3 has 14 amino acids. Extraction of RNA preceded its reverse transcription into cDNA, which served as the sequencing template. Sequenced by immunoSEQ multiplex PCR; TCRdb stores in-frame clones only, minus some. The data contain under 250,000 clones, approximately 57% of them singletons. Treatment of the sample: oral pan-JAK inhibitor, 5-10 mg twice daily. This entry comes from a study of CD8+ T cells in alopecia areata.

The starting material was CD4+ T cells sorted from blood, obtained at week 4, from a patient treated with tofacitinib. The receptor's source is a human donor with alopecia areata. The J gene is TRBJ2-3, the V gene TRBV2; D call uncertain. The CDR3 DNA reads as TGTGCCAGCAGTGAAATGCGGAGCACAGATACGCAGTATTTT. Translation: CASSEMRSTDTQYF.